What follows are 8 T cell receptor beta chains derived from one specimen sequenced in a study of blood T cells in healthy people across ages. Primed by a sample-barcoded 5' primer and a J-beta primer mix, a second PCR proceeded for 7 to 11 cycles. Each CDR3 protein gets one entry after TCRdb re-called the 5' RACE reads with MiXCR. The sample holds 1.8 million or so distinct CDR3 sequences, about two fifths seen once. Sequencing used blood. The source is a human donor in good health.

The V gene is TRBV7-2, the J gene TRBJ2-7; D assignment may be TRBD1 or TRBD2 (7 bases each). V lost 1 base, J lost 4 bases, and 14 bases lay in between. The CDR3 has 15 amino acids. CDR1 SGHTA and CDR2 FQGNSA come from the germline V gene. This CDR3 is CASSLDRGGRYEQYF. The CDR3 nucleotides are TGTGCCAGCAGCTTAGACAGGGGAGGGAGGTACGAGCAGTACTTC.

In the case of this clonotype: Just one base apart from a much larger clone, this may be a read error. The rearrangement joins TRBV7-2 to TRBJ2-3, with D possibly TRBD1 on 5 matching bases. The CDR3 sequence is 16 residues long. CDR1 and CDR2 (germline): SGHTA, FQGNSA. The CDR3: CASRPDNPESGDMQYF. The CDR3 nucleotides are TGTGCCAGCAGACCGGACAACCCAGAGTCCGGTGATATGCAGTATTTT.

This clonotype appeared a few times. This CDR3 reads CASTPMGGTGISEKLFF. The CDR3 coding sequence is TGTGCCAGCACCCCCATGGGAGGGACGGGTATTAGTGAAAAACTGTTTTTT. The chain joins TRBV7-8 to TRBJ1-4; D is possibly TRBD1 (5 bases). Germline CDR1 reads SGHVS; CDR2 reads FQNEAQ. Trimming took off 7 bases at V and 7 bases at J, with 25 bases between the two ends. This CDR3 region has 17 residues.

The chain recombines TRBV18 with TRBJ1-1; D remains ambiguous. With 3 bases removed from V and 1 base from J, the gap between germline ends came to 15 bases. The CDR3 extends over 16 amino acids. Germline CDR1 is KGHSH and CDR2 is LQKENI. The DNA of the CDR3 is TGTGCCAGCTCACCGCCCGTCGGCTGGCCGAACACTGAAGCTTTCTTT. Translating gives CASSPPVGWPNTEAFF.

In nucleotides, the CDR3 is TGCGCCAGCAGCCCACTGACAGGAGGGGAAAAACTGTTTTTT. Amino acid sequence: CASSPLTGGEKLFF. The chain uses TRBV4-3 and TRBJ1-4; a weak D match, TRBD1 (6 bases). V lost 4 bases, J lost 8 bases, and 14 bases lay in between. Germline-derived CDR1 and CDR2 are LGHNA and YSLEER. The CDR3 totals 14 residues.

The rearrangement links TRBV9 to TRBJ2-5; 11 bases are a match to TRBD2. J lost 1 base, V lost 0 bases, and 5 bases had no gene match. This CDR3 is 17 amino acids long. CDR1 and CDR2 (germline): SGDLS, YYNGEE. In DNA form, the CDR3 reads TGTGCCAGCAGCGTAGGTCGTAGCGGGGGGGCCCAAGAGACCCAGTACTTC. As protein: CASSVGRSGGAQETQYF.

The chain links TRBV5-5 to TRBJ1-4; D uncertain. V lost 0 bases to trimming and J lost 0 bases, with 15 bases between them. The CDR3 contains 18 residues. Germline V gene lookup returns CDR1 SGHKS and CDR2 YYEKEE (reference sequence). CDR3 amino acids: CASSLATYVVATNEKLFF. The CDR3 coding sequence is TGTGCCAGCAGCTTGGCAACATACGTAGTTGCAACTAATGAAAAACTGTTTTTT.

This clonotype was detected many times. The rearrangement joins TRBV15 to TRBJ2-4, with D tentatively TRBD2 (5 bases). V gave up 0 bases and J gave up 3 bases, with 27 bases separating them. This CDR3 spans 21 amino acids. Germline V lookup: CDR1 LNHNV, CDR2 YYDKDF (reference sequence). CDR3 region: CATSRDREPIGAGWDKNIQYF. CDR3 bases: TGTGCCACCAGCAGAGATCGGGAACCCATTGGCGCTGGGTGGGACAAAAACATTCAGTACTTC.